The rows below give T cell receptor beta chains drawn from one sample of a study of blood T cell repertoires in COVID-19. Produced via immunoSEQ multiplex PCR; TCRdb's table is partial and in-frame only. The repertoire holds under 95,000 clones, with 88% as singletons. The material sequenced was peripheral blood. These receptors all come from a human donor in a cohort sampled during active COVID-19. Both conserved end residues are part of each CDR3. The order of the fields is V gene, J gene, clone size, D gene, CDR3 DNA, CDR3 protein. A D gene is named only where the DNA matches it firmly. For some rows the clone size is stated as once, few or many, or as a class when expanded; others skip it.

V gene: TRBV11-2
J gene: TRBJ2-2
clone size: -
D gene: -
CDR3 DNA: TGTGCCAGCAGTTCGGGGGGCGGGAGGAACACCGGGGAGCTGTTTTTT
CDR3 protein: CASSSGGGRNTGELFF

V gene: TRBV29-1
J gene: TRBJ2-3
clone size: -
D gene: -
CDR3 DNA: TGCAGCCTCAGGGGTCCAGATACGCAGTATTTT
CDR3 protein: CSLRGPDTQYF

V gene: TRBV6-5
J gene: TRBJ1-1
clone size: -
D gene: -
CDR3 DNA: TGTGCCAGCAGTTACGACATCGAGAACACTGAAGCTTTCTTT
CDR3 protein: CASSYDIENTEAFF

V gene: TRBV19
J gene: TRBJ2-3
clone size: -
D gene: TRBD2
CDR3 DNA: TGTGCCAGTAGTGCTCCCAAAGCGGGAGCTCCACCAGATACGCAGTATTTT
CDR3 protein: CASSAPKAGAPPDTQYF

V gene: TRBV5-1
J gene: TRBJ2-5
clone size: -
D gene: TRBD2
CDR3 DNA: TGCGCCAGCAGCTTGCGGACTAGCGAGGGGGCCCAGTACTTC
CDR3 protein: CASSLRTSEGAQYF

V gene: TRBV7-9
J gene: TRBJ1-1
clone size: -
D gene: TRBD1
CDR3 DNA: TGTGCCAGCAGCTCGGGGGACAGGGCCGGCACTGAAGCTTTCTTT
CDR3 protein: CASSSGDRAGTEAFF

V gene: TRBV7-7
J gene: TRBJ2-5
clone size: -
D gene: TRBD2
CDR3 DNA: TGTGCCAGCAGCCCGGCACTAGCGGGAGAGGAGACCCAGTACTTC
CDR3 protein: CASSPALAGEETQYF

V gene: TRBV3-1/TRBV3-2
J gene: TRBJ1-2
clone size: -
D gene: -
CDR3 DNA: TGTGCCAGCAGCCAAGATTTCGGTGGTAACTATGGCTACACCTTC
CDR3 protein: CASSQDFGGNYGYTF

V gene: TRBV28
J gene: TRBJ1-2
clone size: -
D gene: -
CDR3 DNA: TGTGCCAGCAGTTTAACCCCAGAAGACTATGGCTACACCTTC
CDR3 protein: CASSLTPEDYGYTF

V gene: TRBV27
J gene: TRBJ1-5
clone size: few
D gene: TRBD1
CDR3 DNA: TGTGCCAGCAGTTTAATAACAGGGGCTCAGCCCCAGCATTTT
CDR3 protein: CASSLITGAQPQHF

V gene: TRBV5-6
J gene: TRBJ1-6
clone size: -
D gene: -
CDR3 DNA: TGTGCCAGCAGCTTGGGGGTGGAACAGGGTAGCTCCTATAATTCACCCCTCCACTTT
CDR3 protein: CASSLGVEQGSSYNSPLHF

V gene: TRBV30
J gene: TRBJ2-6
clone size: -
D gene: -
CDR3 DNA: TGTGCCTGGACCGGGACACCGACCTCTGGGGCCAACGTCCTGACTTTC
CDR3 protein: CAWTGTPTSGANVLTF

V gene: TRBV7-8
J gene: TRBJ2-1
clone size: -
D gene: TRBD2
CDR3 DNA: TGTGCCAGCAGGGTTAGCGGGGGGGCGAATGAGCAGTTCTTC
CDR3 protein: CASRVSGGANEQFF

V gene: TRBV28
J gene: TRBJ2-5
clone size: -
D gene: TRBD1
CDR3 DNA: TGTGCCAGCAGGACAGGGGGCCAAGAGACCCAGTACTTC
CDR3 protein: CASRTGGQETQYF

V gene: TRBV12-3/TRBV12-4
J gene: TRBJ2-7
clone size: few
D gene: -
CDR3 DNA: TGTGCCAGCAGTTTACAGTCCTACGAGCAGTACTTC
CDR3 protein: CASSLQSYEQYF

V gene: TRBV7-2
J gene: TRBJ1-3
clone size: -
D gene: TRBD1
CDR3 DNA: TGTGCCAGCAGCATCAGTCAGGGGGCGCCTGGAAACACCATATATTTT
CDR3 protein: CASSISQGAPGNTIYF

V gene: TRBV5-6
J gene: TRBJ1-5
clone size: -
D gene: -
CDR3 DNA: TGTGCCAGCAGCTTGGCAGGGTTACCCGATCAGCCCCAGCATTTT
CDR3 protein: CASSLAGLPDQPQHF

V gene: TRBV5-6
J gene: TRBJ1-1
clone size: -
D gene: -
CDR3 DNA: TGTGCCAGCAGCGAGGTACCAGCGCAGGGCCCCATGAACACTGAAGCTTTCTTT
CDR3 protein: CASSEVPAQGPMNTEAFF

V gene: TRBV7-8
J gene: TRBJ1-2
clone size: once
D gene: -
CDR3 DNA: TGTGCCAGCAGCCCCTACGGAGGACCGATAAAACATGGCTACACCTTC
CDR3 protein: CASSPYGGPIKHGYTF

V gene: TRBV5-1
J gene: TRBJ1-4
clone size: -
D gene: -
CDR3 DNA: TGCGCCAGCAGCCCCGGTGCAACTAATGAAAAACTGTTTTTT
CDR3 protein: CASSPGATNEKLFF

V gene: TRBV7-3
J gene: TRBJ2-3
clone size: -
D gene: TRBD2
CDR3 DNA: TGTGCCAGCAGCTCGGGACTAGCGGGGGCGAGCACAGATACGCAGTATTTT
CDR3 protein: CASSSGLAGASTDTQYF

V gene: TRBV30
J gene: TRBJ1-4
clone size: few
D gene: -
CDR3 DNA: TGTGCCTGGAGCCGAGACAGGCGATATGAAAAACTGTTTTTT
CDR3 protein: CAWSRDRRYEKLFF

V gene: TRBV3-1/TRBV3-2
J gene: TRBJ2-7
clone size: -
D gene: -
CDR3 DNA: TGTGCCAGCAGCCAAGATACGACTTCCTACGAGCAGTACTTC
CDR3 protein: CASSQDTTSYEQYF

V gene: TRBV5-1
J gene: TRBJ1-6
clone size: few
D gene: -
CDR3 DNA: TGCGCCAGCAGCTTGGCTCAGGGGTCCGATTCACCCCTCCACTTT
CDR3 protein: CASSLAQGSDSPLHF

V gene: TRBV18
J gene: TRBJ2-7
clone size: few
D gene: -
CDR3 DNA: TGTGCCAGCTCATCCGGACAGATCTACGAGCAGTACTTC
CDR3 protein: CASSSGQIYEQYF

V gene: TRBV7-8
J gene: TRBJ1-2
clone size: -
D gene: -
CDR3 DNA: TGTGCCAGCAGCTACGACCTAGGAGGGGCGAATGGCTACACCTTC
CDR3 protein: CASSYDLGGANGYTF

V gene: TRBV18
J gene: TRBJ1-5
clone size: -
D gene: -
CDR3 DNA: TGTGCCAGCTCACCCGGGGATGGCAATCAGCCCCAGCATTTT
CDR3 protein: CASSPGDGNQPQHF

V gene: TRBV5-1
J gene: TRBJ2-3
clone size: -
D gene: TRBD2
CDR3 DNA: TGCGCCAGCAGCTTGGGTAGCGGGGTGGGAGATACGCAGTATTTT
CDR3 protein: CASSLGSGVGDTQYF

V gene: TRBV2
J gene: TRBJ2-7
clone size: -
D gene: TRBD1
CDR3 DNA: TGTGCCAGCAGTGAAGTGTCGACAGGGATTGGCGAGCAGTACTTC
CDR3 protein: CASSEVSTGIGEQYF

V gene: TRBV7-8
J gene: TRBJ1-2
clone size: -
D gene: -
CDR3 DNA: TGTGCCAGCAGCTTCGGAGGCGACTATGGCTACACCTTC
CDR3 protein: CASSFGGDYGYTF

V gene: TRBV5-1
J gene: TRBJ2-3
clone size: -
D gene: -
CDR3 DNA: TGCGCCAGCGGAAGGGGTACAAACACAGATACGCAGTATTTT
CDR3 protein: CASGRGTNTDTQYF

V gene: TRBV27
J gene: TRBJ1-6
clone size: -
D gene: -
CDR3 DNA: TGTGCCAGCAGGTACAACAATTCACCCCTCCACTTT
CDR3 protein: CASRYNNSPLHF

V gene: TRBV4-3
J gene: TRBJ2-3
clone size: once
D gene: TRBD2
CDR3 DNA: TGCGCCAGCAGCCAAGACTCGCGCGGGGGAATCACAGATACGCAGTATTTT
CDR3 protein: CASSQDSRGGITDTQYF

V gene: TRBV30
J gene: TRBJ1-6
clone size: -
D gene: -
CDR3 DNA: TGTGCCTGGAGTGGACAGACATCCTATAATTCACCCCTCCACTTT
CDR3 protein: CAWSGQTSYNSPLHF

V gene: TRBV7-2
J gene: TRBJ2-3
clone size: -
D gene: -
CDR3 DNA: TGTGCCAGCAGCTCTGAGTTTACCACAGATACGCAGTATTTT
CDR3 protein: CASSSEFTTDTQYF

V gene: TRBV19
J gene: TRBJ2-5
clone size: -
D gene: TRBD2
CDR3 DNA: TGTGCCAGTACCCGGACTAGCGGCTTCAAAGAGACCCAGTACTTC
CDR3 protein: CASTRTSGFKETQYF

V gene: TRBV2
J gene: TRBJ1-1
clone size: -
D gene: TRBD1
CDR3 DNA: TGTGCCAGCAGTAGGGACAGGGCTATGAACACTGAAGCTTTCTTT
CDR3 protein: CASSRDRAMNTEAFF

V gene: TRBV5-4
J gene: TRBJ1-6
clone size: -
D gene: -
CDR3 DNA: TGTGCCAGCAGCCTTGGCCGGGAGGGTTCACCCCTCCACTTT
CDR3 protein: CASSLGREGSPLHF

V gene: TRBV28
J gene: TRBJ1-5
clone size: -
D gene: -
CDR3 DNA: TGTGCCAGCAGTCTAGCCGGGCAGGACAATCAGCCCCAGCATTTT
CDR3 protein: CASSLAGQDNQPQHF

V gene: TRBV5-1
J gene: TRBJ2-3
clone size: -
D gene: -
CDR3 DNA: TGCGCCAGCAGTTTAGTGGCAGATACGCAGTATTTT
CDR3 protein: CASSLVADTQYF

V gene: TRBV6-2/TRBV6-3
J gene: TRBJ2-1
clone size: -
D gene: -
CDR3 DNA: TGTGCCAGCAGTCTGGGGGGGCCCTCGAGTGAGCAGTTCTTC
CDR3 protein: CASSLGGPSSEQFF

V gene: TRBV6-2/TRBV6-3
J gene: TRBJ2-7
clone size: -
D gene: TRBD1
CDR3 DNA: TGTGCCAGCAGTTACTCTGGACAGGGGACCTACGAGCAGTACTTC
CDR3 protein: CASSYSGQGTYEQYF

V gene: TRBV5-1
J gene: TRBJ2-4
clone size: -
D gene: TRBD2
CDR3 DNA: TGCGCCAGCAGCCTACCCCTAGCGGCCGAAAACATTCAGTACTTC
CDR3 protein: CASSLPLAAENIQYF

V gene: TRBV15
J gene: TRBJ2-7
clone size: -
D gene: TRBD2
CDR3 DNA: TGTGCCACCAGCCGGGGGGACGCCTACGAGCAGTACTTC
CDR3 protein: CATSRGDAYEQYF

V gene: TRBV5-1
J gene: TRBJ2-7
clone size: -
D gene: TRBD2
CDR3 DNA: TGCGCCAGCAGCTTGATGCTAGCGGGAGGGCCATGGGCGGAAAACGAGCAGTACTTC
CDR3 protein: CASSLMLAGGPWAENEQYF

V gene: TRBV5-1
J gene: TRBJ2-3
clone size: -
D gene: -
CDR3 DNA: TGCGCCAGCAGCTTGGCCTTTAGCGGCACAGATACGCAGTATTTT
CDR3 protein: CASSLAFSGTDTQYF

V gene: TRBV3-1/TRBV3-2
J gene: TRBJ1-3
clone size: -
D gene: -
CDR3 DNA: TGTGCCAGCAGCCAAGATTGGCAGACTGGAAACACCATATATTTT
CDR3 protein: CASSQDWQTGNTIYF

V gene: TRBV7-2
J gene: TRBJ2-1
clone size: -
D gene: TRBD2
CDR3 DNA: TGTGCCAGCAGCTTAGTGTCGGCGGGGGGAACTGGGAATGAGCAGTTCTTC
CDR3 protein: CASSLVSAGGTGNEQFF

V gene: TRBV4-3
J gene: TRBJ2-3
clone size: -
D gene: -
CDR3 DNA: TGCGCCAGCAGCCAAGAGGGGCAGAGCACAGATACGCAGTATTTT
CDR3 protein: CASSQEGQSTDTQYF